The 27 T cell receptor beta chains in this list originate from one sample, sequenced in a study of shared clonotypes between healthy human individuals. The assay was immunoSEQ multiplex PCR, and TCRdb's table has in-frame clones only and misses some. The sample shows over a million clones, around 76% of them seen only once. Material: memory CD4+ T cells sorted from blood. The subset was: CD45RA-negative fraction. These receptors all come from a man aged 18 to 30 in good health.

This CDR3 is CASSPGDWSSYEQYF. CDR3 sequence (DNA): TGCGCCAGCAGCCCCGGGGACTGGAGCTCCTACGAGCAGTACTTC. The chain employs TRBV5-1 and TRBJ2-5; TRBD2 is a possible D gene (6 bases). The J call is uncertain, as TRBJ2-7 better fits the DNA end. The CDR3 sequence is 15 residues long. Germline-derived CDR1 and CDR2 are SGHRS and YFSETQ.

The chain recombines TRBV6-6 with TRBJ1-5; 9 bases are a match to TRBD1. Germline V gene sequence: CDR1 MNHNY, CDR2 SVGAGI (reference sequence). This CDR3 spans 16 amino acids. The J segment lost 3 bases and the V segment lost 8 bases, leaving 11 bases of the junction unmatched. This chain's CDR3 is CASQDRGAGYNQPQHF. CDR3 sequence (DNA): TGTGCCAGCCAGGACAGGGGCGCGGGTTACAATCAGCCCCAGCATTTT.

V gene TRBV14 combines with J gene TRBJ1-6; D might be TRBD1 (5 bases). V lost 1 base to trimming and J lost 0 bases, with 10 bases between them. CDR3 length: 17 amino acids. CDR1 is SGHDN, CDR2 FVKESK, per germline. The CDR3, as DNA: TGTGCCAGCAGCCAAGGGGGGAGCCCCTCCTATAATTCACCCCTCCACTTT. This translates into CASSQGGSPSYNSPLHF.

This clone was picked up a small number of times. The gene calls are TRBV7-9 and TRBJ1-6, with 8 bases fitting TRBD1. The CDR3 runs 16 residues. Unmatched junction bases numbered 4, after V lost 5 bases and J lost 1 base. Germline V lookup: CDR1 SEHNR, CDR2 FQNEAQ (reference sequence). CDR3 DNA: TGTGCCAGCAGCCACGGACAGGGTTCCTATAATTCACCCCTCCACTTT. It is translated as CASSHGQGSYNSPLHF. The full variable domain, rest sourced from reference TRBV7-9 and TRBJ1-6, is DTGVSQNPRHKITKRGQNVTFRCDPISEHNRLYWYRQTLGQGPEFLTYFQNEAQLEKSRLLSDRFSAERPKGSFSTLEIQRTEQGDSAMYLCASSHGQGSYNSPLHFGNGTRLTVT.

This chain joins TRBV25-1 and TRBJ2-1; 12 bases line up with TRBD2. CDR1 MGHDK and CDR2 SYGVNS come from the germline V gene. The CDR3 has 17 amino acids. V gave up 2 bases and J gave up 10 bases; unmatched junction bases: 12. CDR3 in amino acids: CASSEHWASGGAGEQFF. The CDR3 bases are TGTGCCAGCAGTGAACACTGGGCTAGCGGGGGGGCTGGGGAGCAGTTCTTC.

The rearrangement uses TRBV5-6 and TRBJ2-2, with unresolved D. Germline values: CDR1 SGHDT, CDR2 YYEEEE. CDR3 length: 15 residues. The V end lost 6 bases, the J end lost 2 bases, and 14 bases lay between the germline ends. The CDR3 DNA reads as TGTGCCAGCATCCTTCGAAGGGTCAACACCGGGGAGCTGTTTTTT. It is translated as CASILRRVNTGELFF.

As concerns this clone: One end of the junction fails to match germline, which may point to a read error. The chain is built from TRBV7-7 and TRBJ2-2, with D unresolved. The CDR3 spans 15 residues. Germline V gives CDR1 SSHAT, CDR2 FNYEAQ (reference sequence). The CDR3 protein is CASSPSSPFTGELFF. The CDR3 DNA reads TGTGCTAGCAGTCCCAGCTCCCCCTTCACCGGGGAGCTGTTTTTT.

This chain connects TRBV11-2 to TRBJ1-4; perhaps TRBD1 as D (6 bases). CDR3 length equals 15 residues. Germline CDR1 is SGHAT and CDR2 is FQNNGV. V shed 5 bases and J shed 5 bases, with 15 bases lying between them. The CDR3 here is CASSVGQTLNEKLFF. CDR3 DNA: TGTGCCAGCAGCGTCGGACAGACGCTCAATGAAAAACTGTTTTTT.

As to this clone: Other DNA sequences in the sample encode the same CDR3. V usage is TRBV6-5 and J usage is TRBJ1-2, with TRBD1 matching 7 bases. This CDR3 region has 13 residues. V shed 6 bases, J shed 4 bases, and the junction held 5 bases outside the gene matches. Germline loops: CDR1 MNHEY, CDR2 SVGAGI. The CDR3 sequence is CASSQGQAYGYTF. The CDR3 DNA reads TGTGCCAGCAGCCAAGGACAGGCCTATGGCTACACCTTC.

V and J are TRBV9 and TRBJ2-4; D remains ambiguous. Deletions cut 0 bases from V and 3 bases from J, with 4 bases between. Germline CDR1 SGDLS, CDR2 YYNGEE. This CDR3 is 13 amino acids long. This CDR3 reads CASSVEGKNIQYF. In nucleotides, the CDR3 is TGTGCCAGCAGCGTAGAAGGCAAAAACATTCAGTACTTC.

This clone has only a few counts. This rearrangement joins TRBV27 to TRBJ2-7; TRBD2 matches 10 bases. After removal of 8 bases from V and 2 bases from J, the junction contained 3 bases not matched to a gene. This CDR3 spans 13 amino acids. Germline CDR1 reads MNHEY; CDR2 reads SMNVEV (reference sequence). CDR3 DNA: TGTGCCAGCCAACTAGCGGGGACCTACGAGCAGTACTTC. Translation: CASQLAGTYEQYF.

The J gene is TRBJ2-7, the V gene TRBV7-9; possibly TRBD1 or TRBD2 for D (5 bases each). This CDR3 is built from 13 residues. Trimming shortened V by 5 bases and J by 4 bases, and 12 bases separated the two germline ends. Germline-derived CDR1 and CDR2 are SEHNR and FQNEAQ (reference sequence). The CDR3 sequence: CASSRDVGYEQYF. The CDR3 DNA follows: TGTGCCAGCAGCCGGGACGTTGGATACGAGCAGTACTTC. Drawing the rest from reference TRBV7-9 and TRBJ2-7, the complete variable domain is DTGVSQNPRHKITKRGQNVTFRCDPISEHNRLYWYRQTLGQGPEFLTYFQNEAQLEKSRLLSDRFSAERPKGSFSTLEIQRTEQGDSAMYLCASSRDVGYEQYFGPGTRLTVT.

This sequence joins TRBV2 and TRBJ2-5, with D perhaps matching TRBD2 (5 bases). The end of the DNA fits TRBJ2-7 better, so the J call may be wrong. The CDR3 consists of 15 residues. Germline values: CDR1 SNHLY, CDR2 FYNNEI. The CDR3 DNA sequence: TGTGCCAGCAGTGCTTCGCGTGAGGGCGGCTACGAGCAGTACTTC. This gives the protein CASSASREGGYEQYF.

CDR3 protein: CASSIYQLGGNIQYF. CDR3 sequence (DNA): TGTGCCAGTAGTATTTACCAGCTTGGGGGAAACATTCAGTACTTC. This chain connects TRBV19 to TRBJ2-4; perhaps D is TRBD1 or TRBD2 (5 bases each). Trimming pared 3 bases from V and 6 bases from J, leaving 15 bases between. This CDR3 is built from 15 residues. Per germline, CDR1 LNHDA and CDR2 SQIVND (reference sequence).

Points on this clone: This may be a read error, as it is one base from a much larger clone. The chain joins TRBV2 to TRBJ1-3, with TRBD1 matching 7 bases. This CDR3 spans 14 amino acids. CDR1 SNHLY and CDR2 FYNNEI come from the germline V gene. V lost 6 bases to trimming and J lost 0 bases; unmatched junction nucleotides: 2. CDR3 protein: CASRRDSSGNTIYF. CDR3 coding DNA: TGTGCCAGCAGGCGGGACAGCTCTGGAAACACCATATATTTT.

V gene TRBV7-9 combines with J gene TRBJ1-1; D uncertain. Trimming stripped 1 base from V and 3 bases from J, with 9 bases between. CDR1 and CDR2 (germline): SEHNR, FQNEAQ (reference sequence). The CDR3 totals 14 residues. The CDR3: CASSLGQEHTEAFF. The CDR3 DNA reads TGTGCCAGCAGCTTAGGGCAGGAACACACTGAAGCTTTCTTT.

In this sample, this clone turned up once. This sequence joins TRBV29-1 and TRBJ1-3; unclear D gene. V gave up 8 bases and J gave up 0 bases, with 8 bases separating them. This CDR3 has 12 amino acids. Per the germline V gene, CDR1 is SQVTM and CDR2 is ANQGSEA. The CDR3 DNA is TGCAGCTATATTGACTCTGGAAACACCATATATTTT. Translated, it gives CSYIDSGNTIYF.

This clone was picked up a small number of times. This chain uses TRBV10-1 with TRBJ2-5, with 9 bases aligning to TRBD2. The V gene end was trimmed by 3 bases and the J gene end by 7 bases; junction bases not matched to a gene: 12. The germline CDR1 and CDR2 sequences are WNHNN and SYGVQD (reference sequence). This CDR3 has 16 amino acids. The CDR3 nucleotides read TGCGCCAGCAGTGAAAGCTTTAGCGGGGGTTTCACGACCCAGTACTTC. Residues: CASSESFSGGFTTQYF.

The rearrangement joins TRBV30 to TRBJ1-3, with 9 bases identical to TRBD1. CDR1 and CDR2 (germline): GTSNPN, SVGIG (reference sequence). The CDR3 has 14 residues. V was pared by 3 bases and J by 8 bases, with 8 bases of the junction left unmatched. In DNA form, the CDR3 reads TGTGCCTGGAGCCGGGACAGGGTAGTAGACACCATATATTTT. Its translation is CAWSRDRVVDTIYF. Filled out from reference TRBV30 and TRBJ1-3, the complete variable domain reads SQTIHQWPATLVQPVGSPLSLECTVEGTSNPNLYWYRQAAGRGLQLLFYSVGIGQISSEVPQNLSASRPQDRQFILSSKKLLLSDSGFYLCAWSRDRVVDTIYFGEGSWLTVV.

The rearrangement joins TRBV5-1 to TRBJ1-1; possible D gene TRBD1, 5 bases. Between the trimmed V and J ends, which lost 7 bases and 4 bases, there was a span of 17 bases. The CDR3 covers 14 residues. From germline, CDR1 is SGHRS and CDR2 YFSETQ. CDR3 loop: CASGIGAGSTEAFF. The CDR3 DNA sequence: TGCGCCAGCGGCATAGGGGCGGGGAGCACTGAAGCTTTCTTT.

The chain has TRBV5-1 and TRBJ2-7, with D perhaps TRBD1 or TRBD2 (5 bases each). V was trimmed by 2 bases and J by 0 bases, leaving 9 bases between them. The CDR3 runs 14 residues. Germline-derived CDR1 and CDR2 are SGHRS and YFSETQ. DNA of the CDR3: TGCGCCAGCAGCTTTACGGGGCCCTCCTACGAGCAGTACTTC. Translating gives CASSFTGPSYEQYF.

This clone has more than one count but fewer than ten. V gene TRBV6-5 combines with J gene TRBJ2-7; TRBD1 agrees at 10 bases. The J segment lost 4 bases and the V segment lost 3 bases, leaving 9 bases of the junction unmatched. Germline loops: CDR1 MNHEY, CDR2 SVGAGI. The CDR3 is made up of 16 amino acids. DNA of the CDR3: TGTGCCAGCAGTTATGGACTATGGGACAGGGGTTACGAGCAGTACTTC. This codes for CASSYGLWDRGYEQYF.

This CDR3 reads CAWSVGRGGQPQHF. CDR3 DNA sequence: TGTGCCTGGAGTGTAGGCAGGGGCGGTCAGCCCCAGCATTTT. The gene calls are TRBV30 and TRBJ1-5, with D possibly being TRBD1 (6 bases). The germline CDR1 and CDR2 sequences are GTSNPN and SVGIG (reference sequence). The CDR3 is made up of 14 amino acids. V lost 0 bases and J lost 6, with 12 bases in between.

The rearrangement links TRBV5-1 to TRBJ2-3, with D possibly TRBD2 on 6 matching bases. The germline gives CDR1 SGHRS, CDR2 YFSETQ. The CDR3 length is 14 residues. With 2 bases removed from V and 5 bases from J, the gap between germline ends came to 12 bases. The CDR3 reads CASSFLTSGDTQYF. The CDR3 nucleotides read TGCGCCAGCAGCTTCCTGACTAGTGGAGATACGCAGTATTTT.

This clone was seen only once. This chain uses TRBV15 with TRBJ2-5; D not resolved. The germline V gene encodes CDR1 LNHNV and CDR2 YYDKDF (reference sequence). The CDR3 is 13 residues long. V was pared by 5 bases and J by 5 bases, with 12 bases between. The CDR3 reads CATSLTFRETQYF. The DNA for the CDR3 is TGTGCCACCAGCCTCACCTTCCGGGAGACCCAGTACTTC.

This sequence joins TRBV4-1 and TRBJ1-3; no firm D call. The germline V gene encodes CDR1 MGHRA and CDR2 YSYEKL. The CDR3 covers 15 residues. V lost 0 bases and J 0 bases, leaving 6 bases between the germline ends. CDR3 amino acids: CASSQEGFSGNTIYF. In DNA, the CDR3 is TGCGCCAGCAGCCAAGAAGGTTTCTCTGGAAACACCATATATTTT.

V is TRBV6-5 and J is TRBJ2-7, with 7 bases aligning to TRBD2. V shed 6 bases, J shed 5 bases, and the junction held 7 bases outside the gene matches. This CDR3 has 13 residues. CDR1 and CDR2 from the germline V gene are MNHEY and SVGAGI. DNA for the CDR3: TGTGCCAGCAGAGCCAGCGGGATTCACGAGCAGTACTTC. Encoded protein: CASRASGIHEQYF.